Below are 8 T cell receptor beta chains sequenced from a single sample in a study of shared clonotypes between healthy human individuals (dated by TCRdb to 2018 to 2021). Receptor libraries were prepared by the immunoSEQ multiplex PCR assay. As stored in TCRdb, this immuneACCESS dataset retains in-frame rearrangements with V and J assigned. A fraction of the clones does not appear; measured against another copy, unresolved V genes explain less than half of the discrepancy, and the remainder lacks a known reason. This sample holds around 2.3 million clones; more than 90% were observed only once. 0.13% of the sample lies in the top ten. Sequenced material: naive CD4+ T cells sorted from blood. What this sample's cell subset or site label stands for: CD45RA+ positively selected. The receptors shown here come from a young man in good health.

The chain combines TRBV6-5 with TRBJ1-2; the D gene is possibly TRBD1 (5 bases). CDR3 length: 14 amino acids. V shed 6 bases and J shed 5 bases, with 16 bases lying between them. Germline-derived CDR1 and CDR2 are MNHEY and SVGAGI. CDR3 DNA sequence: TGTGCCAGCAGCTCCTCGGGGGGAGGATATGGCTACACCTTC. It encodes CASSSSGGGYGYTF.

The V call is TRBV20-1, the J call TRBJ2-3; D is unclear. Looked up from germline, CDR1 is DFQATT and CDR2 is SNEGSKA (reference sequence). The V end was cut by 5 bases, the J end by 5 bases, with 8 bases between. CDR3 length: 11 amino acids. The CDR3 nucleotides are TGCAGTGCTTTTATCTTAGATACGCAGTATTTT. Amino acids: CSAFILDTQYF.

The V and J genes are TRBV30 and TRBJ1-1, with 9 positions matching TRBD1. The CDR3 sequence is 15 residues long. V dropped 4 bases and J dropped 2; count of bases not matched to a gene: 8. Germline lookup yields CDR1 GTSNPN and CDR2 SVGIG (reference sequence). CDR3 protein: CAWTTGQGLNTEAFF. The CDR3 DNA follows: TGTGCCTGGACCACCGGACAGGGGCTCAACACTGAAGCTTTCTTT.

This clone was seen a single time. The gene calls are TRBV27 and TRBJ2-2, with TRBD1 matching over 8 bases. The CDR3 length is 15 residues. Germline values: CDR1 MNHEY, CDR2 SMNVEV (reference sequence). Germline trimming cut 7 bases from V and 5 bases from J; bases unmatched to any gene: 9. The CDR3 sequence: CASNIRTGWTGELFF. In DNA, the CDR3 is TGTGCCAGCAATATCCGGACAGGGTGGACCGGGGAGCTGTTTTTT.

CDR3 in amino acids: CASSRPGETQYF. The CDR3 DNA is TGTGCCAGCAGTCGACCTGGGGAGACCCAGTACTTC. The chain has TRBV6-1 and TRBJ2-5, with no clear D. Germline V gene lookup returns CDR1 MNHNS and CDR2 SASEGT. The CDR3 has 12 residues. Trimming left V 5 bases short and J 5 bases short, with 9 bases between.

This sequence joins TRBV2 and TRBJ2-7; D might be TRBD2 (7 bases). Per the germline V gene, CDR1 is SNHLY and CDR2 is FYNNEI. This CDR3 is 14 amino acids long. Trimming stripped 0 bases from V and 4 bases from J, with 10 bases between. CDR3 DNA sequence: TGTGCCAGCAGTGAAGCGGCGGGGGCTTACGAGCAGTACTTC. It encodes CASSEAAGAYEQYF. Full variable domain (remainder filled in from reference TRBV2 and TRBJ2-7): EPEVTQTPSHQVTQMGQEVILRCVPISNHLYFYWYRQILGQKVEFLVSFYNNEISEKSEIFDDQFSVERPDGSNFTLKIRSTKLEDSAMYFCASSEAAGAYEQYFGPGTRLTVT.

This sequence joins TRBV2 and TRBJ1-4, with D tentatively TRBD1 (5 bases). The germline V gene encodes CDR1 SNHLY and CDR2 FYNNEI. CDR3 length: 14 amino acids. V lost 6 bases, J lost 4 bases, and 12 bases lay in between. CDR3 DNA sequence: TGTGCCAGCAGCCCCCGGGGGGGTAATGAAAAACTGTTTTTT. Translated, it gives CASSPRGGNEKLFF.

The chain has TRBV7-9 and TRBJ1-5; 7 bases align to TRBD1. Germline CDR1 is SEHNR and CDR2 is FQNEAQ (reference sequence). V shed 1 base, J shed 0 bases, and the junction held 3 bases outside the gene matches. This CDR3 is 16 amino acids long. This chain's CDR3 is CASSLGDSASNQPQHF. The CDR3 DNA reads as TGTGCCAGCAGCTTAGGGGACAGTGCTAGCAATCAGCCCCAGCATTTT.